This section outlines one TCR beta chain sequence together with its context. The antigen it recognizes is unknown. No much larger clone exists at a distance of one base, and base qualities are not known. The source of the sample is a study of CD8 T cells in ankylosing spondylitis (dated by TCRdb to 2016 to 2017). For context, the study as a whole: The study profiled T cell receptor beta repertoires in healthy donors and ankylosing spondylitis patients to find disease-linked TCR variants. The full study cohort comprised 25 ankylosing spondylitis patients and over 95 healthy donors. Peripheral blood samples were taken, and synovial fluid was additionally collected from ankylosing spondylitis patients. Overall results and qualifications from the work: Some motif variants were previously reported in synovial fluid and blood of reactive arthritis patients, suggesting common disease-initiation mechanisms. In peripheral blood, the disease-linked clones were found at relatively low frequencies and had a CD8+ phenotype. Significant enrichment of the disease-linked clones was reported in matched synovial fluid samples from ankylosing spondylitis patients. Blood from ankylosing spondylitis patients appeared to be characterized by a TCR beta motif made up of several highly homologous amino acid variants.

The data were produced on an Illumina HiSeq 2500. Quantitative 5'-RACE with molecular barcodes was the method used to prepare the TCR beta libraries. Concerning the study's data processing: To identify disease-linked TCR variants, a new computational method was used, one built on a probabilistic model of VDJ rearrangement. The public reads were quality trimmed at Q25 with fastp and then assembled into clones with MiXCR by TCRdb, keeping productive beta chains. Rows with a matching CDR3 protein are joined into one entry that keeps the most common DNA and genes. TCRdb, rather than the study authors, made the V and J calls. This sample has over 30,000 distinct CDR3 sequences in its table, and roughly 12% of those were observed once. About 30% of the sample lies in the top ten. Synovial fluid samples and blood samples obtained from the same ankylosing spondylitis patients were matched. The TCR was taken from a male donor with ankylosing spondylitis. Sequencing was carried out using synovial fluid, either unsorted or a sorted T cell fraction (not recorded which).

The encoded CDR3 is CASWEEGLGNEQFF. The DNA sequence follows: TGTGCCAGTTGGGAAGAGGGATTAGGCAATGAGCAGTTCTTC. Recombination linked TRBV6-2 or TRBV6-3 to TRBJ2-1, with a tentative D gene TRBD2 over 5 matching bases. Reading the germline V gene gives CDR1 MNHEY and CDR2 SVGEGT. V and J are truncated by 9 bases and 6 bases respectively, leaving an intervening sequence of 18 bases. Spanning cysteine to phenylalanine, the CDR3 consists of 14 amino acids. Only the CDR3 region is kept as DNA, spanning 42 bases read in frame from base 1.